The text below deals with one T cell receptor (beta chain). What it binds is not known. With V trimmed by 2 bases and J by 8 bases, 10 bases remained unmatched. Germline CDR1 MNHEY, CDR2 SVGEGT. CDR3 size: 16 residues. This sample is drawn from a study of blood T cells in healthy people across ages. A second PCR, run for about 7 to 11 cycles, used a sample-barcoded 5' primer plus a J-beta primer mix. There were at least 2.5 million CDR3-containing paired-end reads obtained from each sample. One entry per CDR3 protein, called by TCRdb with MiXCR from the 5' RACE reads. The sample contains 1.5 million to 2 million distinct CDR3 sequences, roughly 52% of which appear only once. The study, taken as a whole, reports: Per million T cells, TCR beta diversity dropped roughly linearly as age increased.

The rearrangement uses TRBV6-2 or TRBV6-3 and TRBJ2-1; 9 nucleotides agree with TRBD1. The sample was blood. This TCR was sampled from a woman aged 40-49 years in good health. The CDR3 sequence is CASSYRVGTGRDEQFF. The CDR3 region has the DNA TGTGCCAGCAGTTACAGAGTCGGGACAGGGCGCGATGAGCAGTTCTTC.